This T cell receptor (beta chain) was captured by sequencing in a study of regulatory T cells in long-lasting Graves disease. Time point: persistent/refractory GD, antithyroid drugs over 5 years with positive TRAb. PBMCs were the source of the RNA used for TCR sequencing. This clonotype was counted ten times or more. Library construction for TCR beta used iRepertoire HTBI primers and Arm-PCR of CDR3 regions. MiXCR was run by TCRdb on the multiplex PCR reads, yielding one entry per CDR3 protein. The data contain about half a million distinct CDR3 sequences, about 22% of them seen just once; the ten biggest clones take up approximately 14%. V was pared by 6 bases and J by 2 bases, with 5 bases of the junction left unmatched. Germline assignment: CDR1 MDHEN and CDR2 SYDVKM. The CDR3 runs 15 residues.

The receptor's source is a female donor with Graves disease. This rearrangement joins TRBV28 to TRBJ2-5; TRBD1 aligns across 11 bases. The starting material was peripheral blood mononuclear cells (PBMCs), obtained when the disease was refractory, from a patient treated with antithyroid drugs. The DNA of the CDR3 is TGTGCCAGCAGGACCGGGACAGGGGGACAAGAGACCCAGTACTTC. Its protein product is CASRTGTGGQETQYF.